These 5 T cell receptor beta chains share one sample of origin, sequenced in a study of blood T cell repertoires in COVID-19. The data were produced by immunoSEQ multiplex PCR, yet TCRdb's version contains in-frame clones alone and is incomplete. The sample lists about 160,000 clones, approximately 81% occurring once. Sequencing was carried out using peripheral blood. These receptors came from a man aged 35 to 55 with acute or convalescent COVID-19.

J is TRBJ2-3 and V is TRBV3-1 (or the pseudogene TRBV3-2); 10 positions match TRBD2. Germline lookup yields CDR1 LGHDT and CDR2 YNNKEL (reference sequence). V lost 2 bases and J lost 3; bases outside the gene matches: 5. The CDR3 extends over 16 amino acids. The CDR3 reads CASSQTAGGVTDTQYF. In DNA, the CDR3 is TGTGCCAGCAGCCAAACAGCGGGGGGGGTGACAGATACGCAGTATTTT.

This chain joins TRBV18 and TRBJ1-6; D unclear. The CDR3 is made up of 14 amino acids. The V end lost 2 bases, the J end lost 9 bases, and 11 bases lay between the germline ends. Germline CDR1 and CDR2: KGHSH and LQKENI. The CDR3 DNA sequence: TGTGCCAGCTCACCAAGCGGGGAGGGTTCACCCCTCCACTTT. Translated: CASSPSGEGSPLHF.

The chain has TRBV30 and TRBJ1-2; D unclear. The ends were cut back, 4 bases at V and 7 bases at J, with 22 bases in the middle. Germline loops: CDR1 GTSNPN, CDR2 SVGIG (reference sequence). The CDR3 runs to 15 residues. CDR3 coding DNA: TGTGCCTGGACTCCTTTAACCCCCGGGATCGGTGGCTACACCTTC. It specifies CAWTPLTPGIGGYTF.

The genes are TRBV28 and TRBJ2-1; 9 bases fit TRBD1. Germline assignment: CDR1 MDHEN and CDR2 SYDVKM. This CDR3 is 12 amino acids long. After removal of 6 bases from V and 12 bases from J, the junction contained 6 bases not matched to a gene. This CDR3 reads CASRLDRGSQFF. The CDR3 DNA reads TGTGCCAGCAGACTGGACAGGGGATCGCAGTTCTTC.

In DNA, the CDR3 is TGTGCCAGCAGCCCACGCCTTGGACAGGGGGCTAGCGGTGAGCAGTTCTTC. It yields the protein CASSPRLGQGASGEQFF. The rearrangement joins TRBV11-3 to TRBJ2-1, with 11 bases lining up with TRBD1. The J segment lost 9 bases and the V segment lost 5 bases, leaving 15 bases of the junction unmatched. The CDR3 is made up of 17 amino acids. Looked up from germline, CDR1 is SGHNT and CDR2 is YENEEA.